This T cell receptor (beta chain) was captured in a study of shared clonotypes between healthy human individuals (dated by TCRdb to the early 2020s). About the investigation overall: A couple of women and three men aged 18 to 49 years were included in the cohort. Per donor, three plates each were used for CD4 naive and CD4 memory, two for CD8 naive, and one for CD8 memory. Blood TCR repertoires of a handful of healthy adults were deeply sequenced to estimate repertoire size and the extent of clonotype sharing between individuals. Different laboratories and diverse techniques were used to prepare libraries and sequence TCR repertoires, to increase sequencing depth and limit assay-specific biases. Between about 0.8 and 9 billion PBMCs per donor were obtained by leukapheresis. Here is what the overall study found, with its caveats: Sampling was restricted to blood, and TCR repertoires in tissues likely differ from the TCR repertoires found in blood. Clonotypes shared by all four sorted-subset donors showed higher generation probabilities than non-shared clonotypes. Across a few donors, approximately 5% of naive CD4, roughly 3.8% of naive CD8, 2.3% of memory CD4, and approximately 0.4% of memory CD8 clonotypes were shared. Naive subsets generally had larger estimated clonotype richness than memory subsets did. The genetic and exposure-history diversity represented was limited by the small number of donors. Pairwise subsampling indicated that sequencing depth was expected to affect the degree of clonotype sharing among donors. Incomplete sequencing was indicated by rarefaction of sorted-subset datasets, despite the large sequencing depth.

Using the deep immunoSEQ assay, multiplex PCR amplified TCR CDR3 regions from genomic DNA. Extracted genomic DNA from each cell subset was spread evenly across all wells of several immunoSEQ 96-well plates, with each plate serving as a replicate. Each replicate PCR for sorted subsets received roughly 0.2 ug genomic DNA, equal to roughly 29,000 T cell genomes. Purified libraries were quantified with a Qubit 3.0 fluorometer, sized on a Bioanalyzer 2100, and re-quantified with the KAPA Library Quantification kit. Every immunoSEQ 96-well plate was sequenced on a separate single-read 150-cycle Illumina NextSeq 550 flow cell. Concerning the study's data processing: Because only junctional sequences without quality scores were contained in the immunoSEQ output, filtering matching that applied to full-length reads could not be performed. Sequences were annotated with PyIR, a Python wrapper for IgBLAST v1.9, using IMGT germline references to assign V/J genes and CDR3. Reads were filtered out if the reads had weak V/J assignments (E-value above 1e-6), no CDR3, stop codons, out-of-frame junctions, or ambiguous translated residues. V3J clonotypes were defined by identical inferred V gene, J gene, and CDR3 amino acid sequence. Percentage overlap between repertoires was calculated by dividing the number of shared unique clonotypes by the size of the smaller repertoire. RTK rarefaction, the Chao1 estimator, and Recon v2.1 estimates of unobserved clonotypes were used to assess repertoire richness. For all TCRbeta clonotypes obtained by the gDNA method from a few donors, generation probabilities were computed with OLGA. TCRdb limited this immuneACCESS table to in-frame rearrangements with V and J called. A share of clones is missing; checked studies link under half to unresolved V genes, and the rest is unexplained. That table is the source of V, J and clone size, and D and trimming were worked out from the DNA. In this sample the table shows more than 900,000 clones, about 80% of which occur a single time. Jointly, the top ten make up under 0.8% of the sample.

V and J are trimmed by 5 bases and 1 base, and the gene matches miss 8 bases of the junction. CDR1 SGHRS and CDR2 YFSETQ are derived from the germline V gene. From cysteine to phenylalanine, the CDR3 is 15 amino acids long. Just CDR3 DNA is preserved here, 45 bases in frame from base 1. This clone was detected a few times. Its antigen has not been determined. Per-base qualities were not stored, and no clone one base away is much larger. Donors were healthy HIV-negative adults with no recently reported acute infections or vaccinations. All donors were Caucasian adults living in Nashville, Tennessee, USA. CD4+ T cells were enriched through magnetic negative selection, after which naive cells were positively selected on CD45RA and the remaining negative fraction served as the memory subset. Blood was collected by leukapheresis, and PBMCs were isolated by Ficoll-Histopaque density gradient centrifugation and then cryopreserved in liquid nitrogen vapor phase. Analytical flow cytometry was used to check the purity and quantity of each magnetically sorted T cell population. Each sorted fraction had its genomic DNA isolated and then quantified by UV absorbance on a Nanodrop 2000c.

This TCR derives from a man aged 18 to 30 in good health. Some clones in this sample may be carry-over from other donors' samples. The sequenced sample consisted of memory CD4+ T cells from PBMCs. The intended sense of this specimen's cell subset or site label: CD45RA-negative fraction. The rearranged segments are TRBV5-1 and TRBJ2-7, with 8 junctional bases fitting TRBD2. Here is the DNA: TGCGCCAGCAGAACTGGGACTAGTTTATCCTACGAGCAGTACTTC. Its product reads: CASRTGTSLSYEQYF.